The 28 T cell receptor beta chains reported below all come from one sample, sequenced in a study of technical replicates of blood from several donors. TCRdb's table, derived via immunoSEQ multiplex PCR, lists solely in-frame clones and lacks some. The table lists 40,000 to 55,000 clones, around 96% of them singletons, with about 0.41% in the top ten. The specimen was T cells isolated from PBMCs. The origin of the receptors is a human donor in good health.

The genes are TRBV19 and TRBJ2-2; 8 bases line up with TRBD1. The CDR3 runs 16 residues. The germline V gene has CDR1 LNHDA and CDR2 SQIVND (reference sequence). V trimming: 5 bases; J trimming: 5 bases; junction bases outside the gene matches: 10. The CDR3 region is CASSPEDRVRTGELFF. Written as DNA, the CDR3 is TGTGCCAGTAGTCCTGAGGACAGGGTGAGGACCGGGGAGCTGTTTTTT.

The rearrangement links TRBV9 to TRBJ2-7, with TRBD2 identical over 7 bases. This CDR3 is 15 amino acids long. Germline V lookup: CDR1 SGDLS, CDR2 YYNGEE. V lost 4 bases, J lost 6 bases, and 13 bases stayed unmatched. CDR3 nucleotide sequence: TGTGCCAGCAGCCCCAGCGGGGTTCCGGGCAGCGAGCAGTACTTC. It specifies CASSPSGVPGSEQYF.

In this sample, this clone turned up once. J is TRBJ2-1 and V is TRBV28; TRBD2 matches 12 bases. The CDR3 is 17 residues long. V lost 3 bases to trimming and J lost 1 base; unmatched junction nucleotides: 4. CDR1 and CDR2 (germline): MDHEN, SYDVKM. The CDR3 here is CASSFTSGRSSYNEQFF. In DNA, the CDR3 is TGTGCCAGCAGTTTTACTAGCGGGAGGAGTTCCTACAATGAGCAGTTCTTC.

J is TRBJ1-1 and V is TRBV1; no DNA check was done on the table's D call, TRBD1. TRBV1 is marked as a pseudogene. The CDR3 is 12 residues long. The CDR3 spells CTSKDRNTEAFF. In DNA form, the CDR3 reads TGCACCAGCAAGGACAGAAACACTGAAGCTTTCTTT.

The chain couples TRBV7-2 to TRBJ2-7; D is possibly TRBD1 (5 bases). V lost 2 bases to trimming and J lost 6 bases, with 11 bases between them. Per germline, CDR1 SGHTA and CDR2 FQGNSA. This CDR3 is built from 13 residues. CDR3 in amino acids: CASSLPQGAEQYF. In DNA form, the CDR3 reads TGTGCCAGCAGCTTACCCCAGGGTGCCGAGCAGTACTTC.

The chain has TRBV13 and TRBJ2-5; 10 bases align to TRBD2. V dropped 5 bases and J dropped 5; count of bases not matched to a gene: 8. From germline, CDR1 is PRHDT and CDR2 FYEKMQ (reference sequence). The CDR3 runs 15 residues. The CDR3 region has the DNA TGTGCCAGCAGCAAGACGCCTAGCGGGAGTGAGACCCAGTACTTC. It is translated as CASSKTPSGSETQYF.

The CDR3 sequence: CASFRDRGTGELFF. The CDR3 DNA follows: TGTGCCTCTTTCCGGGACAGGGGAACCGGGGAGCTGTTTTTT. The chain carries TRBV7-8 and TRBJ2-2; TRBD1 aligns across 10 bases. Germline V gene lookup returns CDR1 SGHVS and CDR2 FQNEAQ. V lost 11 bases, J lost 5 bases, and 8 bases stayed unmatched. The CDR3 runs to 14 residues.

The chain recombines TRBV7-8 with TRBJ1-1, with 8 bases lining up with TRBD1. J was trimmed by 1 base and V by 2 bases; bases with no gene match: 6. The CDR3 is 16 residues long. CDR1 and CDR2 (germline): SGHVS, FQNEAQ. The CDR3 nucleotides read TGTGCCAGCAGCTTATGGTCAGGGGGCAGGAACACTGAAGCTTTCTTT. It yields the protein CASSLWSGGRNTEAFF.

CDR3 DNA: TGTGCCAGCAGCCTATCCAGCGGGAGTATCCCAGATACGCAGTATTTT. Residues: CASSLSSGSIPDTQYF. The chain carries TRBV11-2 and TRBJ2-3, with TRBD2 matching 8 bases. Trimming took 5 bases from V and 4 from J; bases not matched to a gene: 11. The length of the CDR3 is 16 residues. Germline V gene data show CDR1 as SGHAT and CDR2 as FQNNGV.

This clone appeared once. This sequence joins TRBV21-1 and TRBJ2-7; TRBD1, the table's D call, lacks a check against the DNA. TRBV21-1 is shown as a pseudogene. The CDR3 totals 14 residues. CDR3 DNA: TGTGCCAGCAGTCCGGGACAGGGGTTCCACGAGCAGTACTTC. Translating it yields CASSPGQGFHEQYF.

The chain carries TRBV28 and TRBJ1-1; D gene uncertain. The V gene's germline CDR1 is MDHEN and CDR2 SYDVKM. V was trimmed by 10 bases and J by 1 base, leaving 7 bases between them. The CDR3 totals 11 residues. CDR3 in amino acids: CAIGGNTEAFF. Written as DNA, the CDR3 is TGTGCCATCGGAGGGAACACTGAAGCTTTCTTT.

The V gene is TRBV18, the J gene TRBJ2-1, with 8 positions matching TRBD1. The V gene end was trimmed by 3 bases and the J gene end by 6 bases; junction bases not matched to a gene: 7. This CDR3 has 15 residues. The germline V gene has CDR1 KGHSH and CDR2 LQKENI. The CDR3 loop reads CASSPRQGIFNEQFF. The CDR3 DNA reads as TGTGCCAGCTCACCTCGACAGGGGATATTCAATGAGCAGTTCTTC.

V and J are TRBV28 and TRBJ2-7, with TRBD2 matching over 10 bases. The CDR3 loop spans 15 amino acids. V lost 2 bases to trimming and J lost 4 bases; unmatched junction nucleotides: 5. Germline CDR1 MDHEN, CDR2 SYDVKM. The chain's CDR3 is CASSLTASGSYEQYF. The CDR3 nucleotides read TGTGCCAGCAGTTTAACGGCTAGCGGGAGTTACGAGCAGTACTTC.

The gene calls are TRBV5-4 and TRBJ2-4, with D maybe TRBD2 (5 bases). The CDR3 contains 13 residues. The germline CDR1 and CDR2 sequences are SGHNT and YYREEE (reference sequence). V shed 0 bases and J shed 7 bases, with 8 bases lying between them. The CDR3 DNA sequence: TGTGCCAGCAGCTTGGATCGGGGTAACATTCAGTACTTC. Its translation is CASSLDRGNIQYF.

CDR3 nucleotides: TGTGCCTGGGGCCGGACAGTAGGAGAGACCCAGTACTTC. Amino acid sequence: CAWGRTVGETQYF. V and J are TRBV30 and TRBJ2-5, with a weak D call TRBD1 (6 bases). Germline CDR1 reads GTSNPN; CDR2 reads SVGIG (reference sequence). There are 13 residues in the CDR3. Trimming shortened V by 5 bases and J by 4 bases, and 14 bases separated the two germline ends.

This chain uses TRBV30 with TRBJ2-7; 10 nucleotides align to TRBD1. J gave up 4 bases and V 3 bases, and 6 bases lay outside the gene matches. Per germline, CDR1 GTSNPN and CDR2 SVGIG (reference sequence). The CDR3 runs 14 residues. DNA for the CDR3: TGTGCCTGGAGCGGGGACAGGGGACAATACGAGCAGTACTTC. This codes for CAWSGDRGQYEQYF.

The chain links TRBV27 to TRBJ1-5; D uncertain. The V gene lost 8 bases and the J gene lost 6 bases, with 11 bases spanning the gap. This CDR3 region has 12 residues. Germline V gene lookup returns CDR1 MNHEY and CDR2 SMNVEV (reference sequence). CDR3 protein: CASWEVGQPQHF. The CDR3 DNA reads TGTGCCAGCTGGGAGGTGGGTCAGCCCCAGCATTTT.

The chain recombines TRBV5-1 with TRBJ1-4; D is unclear. The V gene lost 3 bases and the J gene lost 5 bases, with 11 bases spanning the gap. The CDR3 consists of 14 residues. The germline CDR1 and CDR2 sequences are SGHRS and YFSETQ. The CDR3 nucleotides are TGCGCCAGCAGCTCCGGGAGGGTAAATGAAAAACTGTTTTTT. Translated, it gives CASSSGRVNEKLFF.

The rearrangement uses TRBV6-5 and TRBJ2-3, with a weak D call TRBD2 (5 bases). Germline assignment: CDR1 MNHEY and CDR2 SVGAGI. V lost 6 bases and J 6 bases, leaving 7 bases between the germline ends. The CDR3 is made up of 11 amino acids. The CDR3 DNA sequence: TGTGCCAGCAGAACGGGGGATACGCAGTATTTT. It is translated as CASRTGDTQYF.

This chain uses TRBV11-2 with TRBJ2-7; D gene uncertain. V dropped 2 bases and J dropped 2 bases, with 10 bases sitting between them. CDR1 is SGHAT, CDR2 FQNNGV, per germline. The CDR3 is made up of 14 amino acids. The CDR3 loop reads CASSLRRRAYEQYF. CDR3 DNA sequence: TGTGCCAGCAGCTTAAGGAGACGGGCCTACGAGCAGTACTTC.

J is TRBJ1-2 and V is TRBV21-1; whether TRBD1, the table's D call, matches the DNA was not checked. TRBV21-1 counts as a pseudogene. This CDR3 contains 11 residues. The CDR3 sequence is CASSKAAFYTF. CDR3 DNA sequence: TGTGCCAGCAGCAAAGCGGCTTTCTACACCTTC.

V gene TRBV6-6 combines with J gene TRBJ1-1; no definite D call. Germline V CDR1 and CDR2: MNHNY, SVGAGI (reference sequence). This CDR3 region has 13 residues. Trimming took off 5 bases at V and 0 bases at J, with 7 bases between the two ends. The CDR3 sequence is CASSLAMNTEAFF. Written as DNA, the CDR3 is TGTGCCAGCAGTCTCGCGATGAACACTGAAGCTTTCTTT.

The chain recombines TRBV7-9 with TRBJ2-7; possibly TRBD1 for D (6 bases). V was cut by 1 base and J by 6 bases, with 13 bases left in between. CDR1 SEHNR and CDR2 FQNEAQ come from the germline V gene (reference sequence). The CDR3 sequence is 14 residues long. The CDR3 loop reads CASSLVGGASEQYF. The CDR3 nucleotides are TGTGCCAGCAGCTTAGTAGGGGGAGCAAGCGAGCAGTACTTC.

The gene calls are TRBV27 and TRBJ2-7, with TRBD1 matching over 7 bases. CDR1 and CDR2 from the germline V gene are MNHEY and SMNVEV (reference sequence). The CDR3 is made up of 14 amino acids. Unmatched junction bases numbered 7, after V lost 0 bases and J lost 8 bases. The CDR3 nucleotides read TGTGCCAGCAGTTTATCTACAGGGGAAAGTAAGCAGTACTTC. Its translation: CASSLSTGESKQYF.

This rearrangement joins TRBV27 to TRBJ1-5; D may be TRBD1 (5 bases). Germline CDR1 and CDR2: MNHEY and SMNVEV (reference sequence). CDR3 size: 14 residues. Deletions cut 3 bases from V and 1 base from J, with 7 bases between. The CDR3: CASSFSGSNQPQHF. Here the CDR3 DNA reads TGTGCCAGCAGTTTTTCAGGGAGCAATCAGCCCCAGCATTTT.

The chain uses TRBV11-2 and TRBJ2-3; D remains ambiguous. The germline V gene encodes CDR1 SGHAT and CDR2 FQNNGV. The CDR3 length is 12 residues. V shed 4 bases and J shed 5 bases, with 7 bases lying between them. The CDR3: CASSSVGDTQYF. Here the CDR3 DNA reads TGTGCCAGCAGCTCAGTTGGAGATACGCAGTATTTT.

The CDR3 coding sequence is TGTGCCAGTAGTAGGACAGGGAGCTCCTACGAGCAGTACTTC. It yields the protein CASSRTGSSYEQYF. The chain has TRBV19 and TRBJ2-7, with 8 bases fitting TRBD1. V gave up 4 bases and J gave up 0 bases; unmatched junction bases: 2. Germline V gene data show CDR1 as LNHDA and CDR2 as SQIVND (reference sequence). The CDR3 is made up of 14 amino acids.

The chain has TRBV6-5 and TRBJ1-1; unclear D gene. This CDR3 spans 11 amino acids. Germline-derived CDR1 and CDR2 are MNHEY and SVGAGI. The V and J ends lost 10 bases and 2 bases respectively, with 8 bases between them. CDR3 sequence: CATLKNTEAFF. The DNA of the CDR3 is TGTGCCACCCTAAAAAACACTGAAGCTTTCTTT.